Listed below are T cell receptor beta chains from one sample, sequenced in a study of T cells after yellow fever vaccination. TCRdb ran MiXCR on the 5' RACE reads and lists one entry per CDR3 protein. The sample lists about 69,000 distinct CDR3 sequences; about 6% were seen once. This material consisted of CD4+ T cells sorted from PBMCs, taken around 16 days after the first yellow fever vaccination. These receptors were taken from a man between 18 and 35 years old who received the YFV17D yellow fever vaccine. The CDR3 runs from the conserved cysteine through the conserved F or W. A D gene is named only where the DNA matches it firmly. Some rows mark clone size as missing; the rest say once, few, many or name a class of expanded clone.

cdr3_length clone_size d_call j_call v_call cdr3_nt cdr3_aa
16 many - TRBJ1-5 TRBV19 TGTGCCAGAACTCCCGGGACCTACTCTAGCAATCAGCCCCAGCATTTT CARTPGTYSSNQPQHF
15 many - TRBJ2-5 TRBV5-1 TGCGCCAGCAGCAAGGACGAGGGGATGTGGGAGACCCAGTACTTC CASSKDEGMWETQYF
14 many - TRBJ2-6 TRBV5-1 TGCGCCAGCAGCTTAATTCCTGGGGCCAACGTCCTGACTTTC CASSLIPGANVLTF
17 - - TRBJ2-3 TRBV2 TGTGCCAGCAGTGAAGATATGGCGGGACCTGGGGCAGATACGCAGTATTTT CASSEDMAGPGADTQYF
13 - TRBD1 TRBJ1-2 TRBV10-3 TGTGCCATCAGTGGCGGGGACAGAGGGGCCTACACCTTC CAISGGDRGAYTF
13 many - TRBJ2-3 TRBV11-2 TGTGCCAGCAGCTGGGCCCCCCCCGATACGCAGTATTTT CASSWAPPDTQYF
14 many TRBD1 TRBJ2-7 TRBV6-5 TGTGCCAGCAGACAGGGACAGGGTCGTAACGAGCAGTACTTC CASRQGQGRNEQYF
14 many - TRBJ2-3 TRBV5-1 TGCGCCAGCAGCTCCCCAGGGGCGCAGGCTACGCAGTATTTT CASSSPGAQATQYF
15 many TRBD2 TRBJ2-3 TRBV12-3/TRBV12-4 TGTGCCAGCAGTACGACTAGCGGGGGTACAGATACGCAGTATTTT CASSTTSGGTDTQYF
16 many - TRBJ2-1 TRBV2 TGTGCCACTAGATCGGGGGGCTCTGTCCCCTACAATGAGCAGTTCTTC CATRSGGSVPYNEQFF
13 many TRBD1 TRBJ1-6 TRBV20-1 TGCAGTGCTAGAGTAACAGGGGTGTCACCCCTCCACTTT CSARVTGVSPLHF
15 many - TRBJ1-5 TRBV20-1 TGCAGTGCTAGAGGGGCCCCCACTAGCAATCAGCCCCAGCATTTT CSARGAPTSNQPQHF
12 many - TRBJ1-2 TRBV12-3/TRBV12-4 TGTGCCAGCACCCGACCTAGCTATGGCTACACCTTC CASTRPSYGYTF
17 - TRBD2 TRBJ2-1 TRBV24-1 TGTGCCACCAGTGACCTGACTAGCGGGGGCGCCCTTGGAGAGCAGTTCTTC CATSDLTSGGALGEQFF
16 many - TRBJ2-7 TRBV7-2 TGTGCCAGCAGCTCCCGCGGACAGAAGAGCTCCTACGAGCAGTACTTC CASSSRGQKSSYEQYF
13 many - TRBJ1-2 TRBV20-1 TGCAGTGCTGGGAAGGACGGATTCTATGGCTACACCTTC CSAGKDGFYGYTF
15 many - TRBJ2-6 TRBV12-3/TRBV12-4 TGTGCCAGCAGTTTGTCGAGCTCTGGGGCCAACGTCCTGACTTTC CASSLSSSGANVLTF
12 many - TRBJ2-7 TRBV6-5 TGTGCCAGCAGGAGGAGCTCCTACGAGCAGTACTTC CASRRSSYEQYF
14 - - TRBJ2-1 TRBV7-2 TGTGCCACCAAGAAGGGGGGGACCTACAATGAGCAGTTCTTC CATKKGGTYNEQFF
14 many - TRBJ2-3 TRBV4-3 TGCGCCAGCAGCCCACGGGGAAACGCAGATACGCAGTATTTT CASSPRGNADTQYF
12 many - TRBJ2-3 TRBV5-1 TGCGCCAGCAGCTTGGCCGTCGATACGCAGTATTTT CASSLAVDTQYF
15 many - TRBJ2-6 TRBV5-1 TGCGCCAGCAGCTTCGGGTACTCTGGGGCCAACGTCCTGACTTTC CASSFGYSGANVLTF
14 many - TRBJ1-1 TRBV10-3 TGTGCCATCAGTGACCGGACAGCGAACACTGAAGCTTTCTTT CAISDRTANTEAFF
14 - - TRBJ2-3 TRBV11-1 TGTGCCAGGGGCTTAGGGCTAGCAGCAGATACGCAGTATTTT CARGLGLAADTQYF
12 many - TRBJ1-4 TRBV29-1 TGCAGCGCGGTTATGGAGAATGAAAAACTGTTTTTT CSAVMENEKLFF
13 many - TRBJ2-3 TRBV20-1 TGCAGTGCCCGACAGGATCGCACAGATACGCAGTATTTT CSARQDRTDTQYF
15 many - TRBJ1-5 TRBV4-3 TGCGCCAGCAGCCAGGGGGGGAGATTCAATCAGCCCCAGCATTTT CASSQGGRFNQPQHF
18 many TRBD2 TRBJ2-3 TRBV11-3 TGTGCCAGCAGCTTAGGGGGCGGGACTACGGCTTACACAGATACGCAGTATTTT CASSLGGGTTAYTDTQYF
14 many TRBD1 TRBJ2-1 TRBV12-3/TRBV12-4 TGTGCCAGCAGTTGGGGGGACAGGTACAATGAGCAGTTCTTC CASSWGDRYNEQFF
15 many TRBD1 TRBJ2-3 TRBV24-1 TGTGCCACCAGTGATTTTGGACAGGGCACAGATACGCAGTATTTT CATSDFGQGTDTQYF
15 many - TRBJ1-3 TRBV12-3/TRBV12-4 TGTGCCAGCAGACCAACCGGGACCTCTGGAAACACCATATATTTT CASRPTGTSGNTIYF
18 medium-sized TRBD1 TRBJ2-6 TRBV18 TGTGCCAGCTCACCCTGGGGACAGGGAACTTCTGGGGCCAACGTCCTGACTTTC CASSPWGQGTSGANVLTF
16 many TRBD1 TRBJ2-3 TRBV25-1 TGTGCCAGCAGTGGAAGGGACAGCGTTAGCACAGATACGCAGTATTTT CASSGRDSVSTDTQYF
14 many - TRBJ1-4 TRBV2 TGTGCCAGCAGTTCCCAGGGTTCCAATGAAAAACTGTTTTTT CASSSQGSNEKLFF
14 many - TRBJ2-2 TRBV7-3 TGTGCCAGCAGCTTATCGGGGACCACCGGGGAGCTGTTTTTT CASSLSGTTGELFF
18 many - TRBJ1-1 TRBV4-3 TGCGCCAGCAGCCAAGATCTGCCGGAGATGAATGTGAACACTGAAGCTTTCTTT CASSQDLPEMNVNTEAFF
15 many TRBD1 TRBJ2-7 TRBV12-3/TRBV12-4 TGTGCCAGCAGCAAGCTTACCCAAACAGGGGCCGGGCAGTACTTC CASSKLTQTGAGQYF
15 many - TRBJ2-1 TRBV12-3/TRBV12-4 TGTGCCAGCAGTTTTGGTTGGGCAGGATACAATGAGCAGTTCTTC CASSFGWAGYNEQFF
13 many - TRBJ1-1 TRBV12-3/TRBV12-4 TGTGCCAGCAGCCCGAATTGGGATACTGAAGCTTTCTTT CASSPNWDTEAFF
13 many - TRBJ1-5 TRBV7-2 TGTGCCAGCGCGGCGTTGGGTCGACAGCCCCAGCATTTT CASAALGRQPQHF
16 many TRBD1 TRBJ2-7 TRBV4-1 TGCGCCAGCAGCCGTTATCATCCGGGACAGGCCTACGAGCAGTACTTC CASSRYHPGQAYEQYF
13 many - TRBJ1-2 TRBV4-1 TGCGCCAGCAGCCAAGATGGGCAGGGTGGCTACACCTTC CASSQDGQGGYTF
13 many - TRBJ1-5 TRBV4-2 TGTGCCAGCAGCCAAGGGACGCTTCAGCCCCAGCATTTT CASSQGTLQPQHF
17 many TRBD1 TRBJ1-3 TRBV13 TGTGCCAGCAGCCTAACGACAGGGACCAACTCTGGAAACACCATATATTTT CASSLTTGTNSGNTIYF
18 many - TRBJ1-2 TRBV7-6 TGTGCCAGCAGCTTAGTTCCGTCAGGCTCACCTTCCTTCTATGGCTACACCTTC CASSLVPSGSPSFYGYTF
15 many - TRBJ1-2 TRBV4-1 TGCGCCAGCAGCCAAAAAGAAGGGGATTATTATGGCTACACCTTC CASSQKEGDYYGYTF
18 many - TRBJ1-6 TRBV7-2 TGTGCCAGCAGCTTAGGAGAGAGTAAAGGCTCCTATAATTCACCCCTCCACTTT CASSLGESKGSYNSPLHF
14 many - TRBJ2-1 TRBV20-1 TGCAGTGCTGGGGGGCTCAGCTCCTACAATGAGCAGTTCTTC CSAGGLSSYNEQFF
14 many - TRBJ2-3 TRBV5-8 TGTGCCAGCAGTTCCGGGGTCTACACAGATACGCAGTATTTT CASSSGVYTDTQYF
12 - - TRBJ2-2 TRBV10-3 TGTGCCACCGCGAACGTTCCCGGGGAGCTGTTTTTT CATANVPGELFF
16 many - TRBJ2-1 TRBV19 TGTGCCAGGGCCAGACCCCGGACTATTCGTACGTGTGAGCAGTTCTTC CARARPRTIRTCEQFF
18 many - TRBJ2-3 TRBV4-1 TGCGCCAGCAGCCAAGGCTCCCTAGGCAGGGGTTTCACAGATACGCAGTATTTT CASSQGSLGRGFTDTQYF
14 many - TRBJ2-1 TRBV14 TGTGCCAGCAGCCCGTCGAGCTCCTACAATGAGCAGTTCTTC CASSPSSSYNEQFF
14 many - TRBJ2-1 TRBV5-1 TGCGCCAGCAGCTTGGATGGGTTGGCCAATGAGCAGTTCTTC CASSLDGLANEQFF
14 many TRBD1 TRBJ1-4 TRBV5-1 TGCGCCAGCAGCTCGACAGGGTTTAATGAAAAACTGTTTTTT CASSSTGFNEKLFF
14 many TRBD1 TRBJ2-1 TRBV29-1 TGCAGCGTTGTCCGGGACAGGGGATACAATGAGCAGTTCTTC CSVVRDRGYNEQFF
14 many - TRBJ2-3 TRBV5-4 TGTGCCAGCAGCCTACGGACTGTCGCAGATACGCAGTATTTT CASSLRTVADTQYF
16 many - TRBJ2-1 TRBV7-2 TGTGCCAGCAGCTCCTCCGCCGGCGCCCTACAGAATGAGCAGTTCTTC CASSSSAGALQNEQFF